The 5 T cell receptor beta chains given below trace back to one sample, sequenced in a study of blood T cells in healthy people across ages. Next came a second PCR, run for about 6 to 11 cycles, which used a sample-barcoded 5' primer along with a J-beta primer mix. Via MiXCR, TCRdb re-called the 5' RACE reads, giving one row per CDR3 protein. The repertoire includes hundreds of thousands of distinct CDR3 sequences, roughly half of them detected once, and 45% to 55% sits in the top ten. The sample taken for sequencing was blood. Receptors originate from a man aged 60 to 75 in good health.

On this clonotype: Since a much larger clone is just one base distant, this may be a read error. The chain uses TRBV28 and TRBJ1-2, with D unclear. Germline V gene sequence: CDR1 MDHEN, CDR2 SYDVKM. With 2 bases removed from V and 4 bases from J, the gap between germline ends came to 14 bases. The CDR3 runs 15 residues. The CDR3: CASSLAAAGAYGYTF. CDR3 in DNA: TGTGCCAGCAGTTTAGCCGCAGCGGGCGCCTATGGCTACACCTTC.

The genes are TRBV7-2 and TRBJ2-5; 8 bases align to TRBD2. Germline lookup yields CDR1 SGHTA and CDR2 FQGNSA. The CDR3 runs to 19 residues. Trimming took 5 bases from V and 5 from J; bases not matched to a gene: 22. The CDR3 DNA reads TGTGCCAGCAGCCCTAGGGTAGCGGGAACGGGGGGTACGATTGAGACCCAGTACTTC. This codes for CASSPRVAGTGGTIETQYF. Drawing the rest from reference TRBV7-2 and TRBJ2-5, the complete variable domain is GAGVSQSPSNKVTEKGKDVELRCDPISGHTALYWYRQSLGQGLEFLIYFQGNSAPDKSGLPSDRFSAERTGGSVSTLTIQRTQQEDSAVYLCASSPRVAGTGGTIETQYFGPGTRLLVL.

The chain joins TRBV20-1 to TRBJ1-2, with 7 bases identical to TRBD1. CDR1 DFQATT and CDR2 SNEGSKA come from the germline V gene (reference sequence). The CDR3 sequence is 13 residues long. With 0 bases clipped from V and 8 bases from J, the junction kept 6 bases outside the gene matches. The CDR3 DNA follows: TGCAGTGCTAGAGAGAGGGCAGGGGGAGGCTACACCTTC. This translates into CSARERAGGGYTF.

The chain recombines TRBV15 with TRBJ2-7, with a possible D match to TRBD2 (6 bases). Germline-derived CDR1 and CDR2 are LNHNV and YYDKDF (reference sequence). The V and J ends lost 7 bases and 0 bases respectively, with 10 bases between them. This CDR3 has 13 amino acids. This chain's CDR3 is CATTARDSYEQYF. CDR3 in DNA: TGTGCCACCACGGCGCGGGACTCCTACGAGCAGTACTTC.

The CDR3 DNA sequence: TGTGCCAGCAGCCTTAACATGCGACGGACAACTAATGAAAAACTGTTTTTT. Translating gives CASSLNMRRTTNEKLFF. The V and J genes are TRBV7-2 and TRBJ1-4, with unresolved D. The ends were cut back, 5 bases at V and 0 bases at J, with 16 bases in the middle. CDR3 length equals 17 residues. Germline loops: CDR1 SGHTA, CDR2 FQGNSA.